These 26 T cell receptor beta chains were all obtained from the same sample, sequenced in a study of identical twins. TCRdb itself ran the 5' RACE reads through MiXCR, one entry per CDR3 protein. Here the sample spans 350,000 to 450,000 distinct CDR3 sequences, approximately 18% being singletons. The sequenced sample consisted of naive T cells sorted from blood. Receptors originate from a man aged 50 or older in good health.

V gene TRBV7-2 combines with J gene TRBJ2-7; D perhaps matches TRBD2 (7 bases). With 0 bases removed from V and 3 bases from J, the gap between germline ends came to 15 bases. The CDR3 covers 16 residues. Looked up from germline, CDR1 is SGHTA and CDR2 is FQGNSA. CDR3: CASSLAGRGIVYEQYF. As DNA, the CDR3 is TGTGCCAGCAGCTTAGCGGGGAGGGGGATTGTCTACGAGCAGTACTTC.

The chain combines TRBV4-1 with TRBJ2-1; 7 bases agree with TRBD2. From germline, CDR1 is MGHRA and CDR2 YSYEKL. V shed 0 bases, J shed 4 bases, and the junction held 3 bases outside the gene matches. This CDR3 has 15 residues. The DNA for the CDR3 is TGCGCCAGCAGCCAAGACCAGCGGGGTTACAATGAGCAGTTCTTC. Amino acid sequence: CASSQDQRGYNEQFF.

At least ten counts were recorded for this clonotype. The V call is TRBV29-1, the J call TRBJ2-7; D gene uncertain. Germline CDR1 and CDR2: SQVTM and ANQGSEA. Deletions cut 2 bases from V and 3 bases from J, with 8 bases between. The CDR3 spans 12 residues. CDR3 DNA: TGCAGCGTTGAAACAGTAGGCTACGAGCAGTACTTC. Protein: CSVETVGYEQYF.

This clonotype has just a few counts. This chain links TRBV28 with TRBJ2-7, with 8 positions matching TRBD1. From germline, CDR1 is MDHEN and CDR2 SYDVKM. V was clipped by 6 bases and J by 6 bases; unmatched bases: 10. The CDR3 covers 14 residues. For the CDR3, the DNA is TGTGCCAGCAGCTGGGTGACAGGGGATCCCGAGCAGTACTTC. This codes for CASSWVTGDPEQYF.

The table lists this clonotype with a few counts. The genes are TRBV5-5 and TRBJ2-7, with 7 bases fitting TRBD1. CDR3 length equals 15 residues. Germline V gives CDR1 SGHKS, CDR2 YYEKEE (reference sequence). Trimming removed 0 bases from V and 2 bases from J; junction bases left unmatched: 5. CDR3 sequence reads: CASSLGPTGTYEQYF. The CDR3 DNA sequence: TGTGCCAGCAGCTTGGGCCCGACAGGGACCTACGAGCAGTACTTC.

This chain connects TRBV20-1 to TRBJ2-5; D is uncertain. This CDR3 is built from 13 residues. Trimming stripped 5 bases from V and 8 bases from J, with 18 bases between. The germline gives CDR1 DFQATT, CDR2 SNEGSKA (reference sequence). DNA for the CDR3: TGCAGTGCTGCTGGGGAAGCCCTGGTAACCCAGTACTTC. Amino acid sequence: CSAAGEALVTQYF.

This clonotype was picked up a small number of times. The chain recombines TRBV7-9 with TRBJ2-1; 8 bases fit TRBD1. V gave up 1 base and J gave up 9 bases; unmatched junction bases: 8. The CDR3 spans 15 residues. CDR1 SEHNR and CDR2 FQNEAQ come from the germline V gene (reference sequence). The CDR3 sequence: CASSLVSGGYGEQFF. The CDR3 DNA reads as TGTGCCAGCAGCTTAGTGTCAGGGGGCTACGGTGAGCAGTTCTTC. The full variable domain, with the rest looked up from reference TRBV7-9 and TRBJ2-1, is DTGVSQNPRHKITKRGQNVTFRCDPISEHNRLYWYRQTLGQGPEFLTYFQNEAQLEKSRLLSDRFSAERPKGSFSTLEIQRTEQGDSAMYLCASSLVSGGYGEQFFGPGTRLTVL.

This clonotype appeared a few times. The V and J genes are TRBV11-2 and TRBJ1-3; no firm D call. V was shortened by 2 bases and J by 0 bases, with 11 bases between the two germline ends. CDR1 and CDR2 from the germline V gene are SGHAT and FQNNGV. This CDR3 has 16 amino acids. The CDR3 loop reads CASSLRWVSSGNTIYF. The CDR3 coding sequence is TGTGCCAGCAGCTTACGATGGGTCAGCTCTGGAAACACCATATATTTT.

This clonotype was recorded a few times. This chain links TRBV21-1 with TRBJ2-7; the table's D gene call, TRBD1, was not cross checked with the DNA. TRBV21-1 is a documented pseudogene. This CDR3 region has 16 residues. CDR3 in amino acids: CASSTPQGTGGVEQYF. The CDR3 DNA follows: TGTGCCAGCAGCACCCCACAGGGGACAGGGGGTGTCGAGCAGTACTTC.

The chain has TRBV20-1 and TRBJ1-4, with TRBD1 as a possible D gene (5 bases). The V end lost 2 bases, the J end lost 5 bases, and 9 bases lay between the germline ends. CDR1 and CDR2 from the germline V gene are DFQATT and SNEGSKA (reference sequence). The CDR3 is 13 residues long. The CDR3 DNA follows: TGCAGTGCTAGACGGGGGTGGAATGAAAAACTGTTTTTT. Translated: CSARRGWNEKLFF.

Here the CDR3 DNA reads TGCAGTGCTCAGAGGGGGTCTAGCAATCAGCCCCAGCATTTT. Amino acid sequence: CSAQRGSSNQPQHF. The chain joins TRBV20-1 to TRBJ1-5, with D possibly being TRBD1 (6 bases). V was trimmed by 5 bases and J by 0 bases, leaving 11 bases between them. Germline-derived CDR1 and CDR2 are DFQATT and SNEGSKA (reference sequence). The CDR3 loop spans 14 amino acids.

This clonotype was counted at least ten times. The chain is built from TRBV28 and TRBJ2-5; TRBD2 might be the D (5 bases). Deletions cut 3 bases from V and 0 bases from J, with 14 bases between. The length of the CDR3 is 16 residues. Germline V gives CDR1 MDHEN, CDR2 SYDVKM. As DNA, the CDR3 is TGTGCCAGCAGTTTCGTGGAGTCGGGGTACCAAGAGACCCAGTACTTC. Encoded protein: CASSFVESGYQETQYF.

This clonotype was observed at least ten times. The chain is built from TRBV5-5 and TRBJ2-1; TRBD1 aligns across 7 bases. The CDR3 contains 14 residues. V trimming: 0 bases; J trimming: 7 bases; junction bases outside the gene matches: 4. Germline V CDR1 and CDR2: SGHKS, YYEKEE (reference sequence). The CDR3 DNA reads TGTGCCAGCAGCTTGGCCGGGACAGAGAATGAGCAGTTCTTC. Protein: CASSLAGTENEQFF.

This clonotype was detected once. This may stem from a read error, because a much larger clone lies one nucleotide away. CDR3 nucleotides: TGTGCCAGCAGTTTAATGGGCGGAGGGTCCTACGAGCAGCACTTC. Its protein product is CASSLMGGGSYEQHF. The chain links TRBV12-3 or TRBV12-4 to TRBJ2-7, with D perhaps matching TRBD2 (6 bases). The CDR3 is 15 residues long.

This clonotype was found a few times. The chain links TRBV5-1 to TRBJ1-1; D gene uncertain. Trimming removed 0 bases at V and 1 base at J, with 16 bases between. Germline V gene lookup returns CDR1 SGHRS and CDR2 YFSETQ. The CDR3 contains 17 residues. The chain's CDR3 is CASSLALVPSPNTEAFF. The CDR3 bases are TGCGCCAGCAGCTTGGCCTTAGTGCCAAGCCCGAACACTGAAGCTTTCTTT.

Many counts were recorded for this clonotype. The genes are TRBV28 and TRBJ2-1; unclear D gene. CDR1 and CDR2 (germline): MDHEN, SYDVKM. The CDR3 is made up of 15 amino acids. Trimming took 3 bases from V and 5 from J, leaving 14 bases between them. CDR3 in amino acids: CASSLMLAGDNEQFF. In nucleotides, the CDR3 is TGTGCCAGCAGTTTGATGTTAGCAGGTGACAATGAGCAGTTCTTC.

This clonotype was seen a few times. The CDR3 is CASSLGFDAFGGETYNEQFF. The CDR3 region has the DNA TGTGCCAGCAGTTTAGGTTTTGATGCGTTCGGGGGGGAAACGTACAATGAGCAGTTCTTC. The chain is built from TRBV12-3 or TRBV12-4 and TRBJ2-1, with 8 bases that match TRBD2. CDR3 length equals 20 residues. V gave up 1 base and J gave up 4 bases; unmatched junction bases: 18.

Notes on this clonotype: It may be a read error: a sequence one base away is much more abundant. The rearrangement uses TRBV25-1 and TRBJ1-4; tentative D call: TRBD1 (5 bases). The germline V gene encodes CDR1 MGHDK and CDR2 SYGVNS. CDR3 size: 14 residues. Trimming pared 8 bases from V and 3 bases from J, leaving 13 bases between. The CDR3 DNA follows: TGTGCCAGCGGTTTCGGGGGTTCTAATGAAAAACTGTTTTTT. Amino acids: CASGFGGSNEKLFF. Combining the CDR3 with reference TRBV25-1 and TRBJ1-4 gives the whole variable domain EADIYQTPRYLVIGTGKKITLECSQTMGHDKMYWYQQDPGMELHLIHYSYGVNSTEKGDLSSESTVSRIRTEHFPLTLESARPSHTSQYLCASGFGGSNEKLFFGSGTQLSVL.

V gene TRBV29-1 combines with J gene TRBJ2-3; D uncertain. Per germline, CDR1 SQVTM and CDR2 ANQGSEA. Trimming took 6 bases from V and 5 from J, leaving 12 bases between them. CDR3 length: 12 amino acids. The DNA of the CDR3 is TGCAGCGTCCCCGAAGGTGTAGATACGCAGTATTTT. It codes for CSVPEGVDTQYF.

V is TRBV5-1 and J is TRBJ2-3; the D call may be TRBD1 or TRBD2 (5 bases each). In germline, CDR1 is SGHRS, CDR2 YFSETQ. V lost 5 bases and J 5 bases, leaving 15 bases between the germline ends. The length of the CDR3 is 14 residues. In nucleotides, the CDR3 is TGCGCCAGCAGGACCACACGAGGGGAAGATACGCAGTATTTT. The encoded protein is CASRTTRGEDTQYF. The complete variable domain, with remaining parts taken from reference TRBV5-1 and TRBJ2-3, reads KAGVTQTPRYLIKTRGQQVTLSCSPISGHRSVSWYQQTPGQGLQFLFEYFSETQRNKGNFPGRFSGRQFSNSRSEMNVSTLELGDSALYLCASRTTRGEDTQYFGPGTRLTVL.

In this sample, this clonotype turned up a few times. The V call is TRBV7-8, the J call TRBJ2-1; no clear D. V lost 5 bases and J 9 bases, leaving 17 bases between the germline ends. The CDR3 is 14 amino acids. Germline loops: CDR1 SGHVS, CDR2 FQNEAQ. CDR3 DNA: TGTGCCAGCAGCCCGGCTTCAAATGGGGTTGAGCAGTTCTTC. Translated: CASSPASNGVEQFF.

This clonotype showed up just a few times. The chain uses TRBV6-1 and TRBJ1-1; 7 nucleotides agree with TRBD1. There are 13 residues in the CDR3. V gave up 7 bases and J gave up 2 bases; unmatched junction bases: 4. In germline, CDR1 is MNHNS, CDR2 SASEGT. CDR3 loop: CASTRTGNTEAFF. The CDR3 DNA reads TGTGCCAGCACTCGGACAGGCAACACTGAAGCTTTCTTT.

This clonotype occurred a few times. The chain links TRBV2 to TRBJ2-1; TRBD2 is a possible D gene (6 bases). The CDR3 runs to 15 residues. In germline, CDR1 is SNHLY, CDR2 FYNNEI. Trimming took off 2 bases at V and 8 bases at J, with 16 bases between the two ends. The CDR3 coding sequence is TGTGCCAGCAGTGAAACACGGGGGATTGGCGATGAGCAGTTCTTC. It yields the protein CASSETRGIGDEQFF.

Only a few counts were recorded for this clonotype. The rearrangement links TRBV6-1 to TRBJ1-3; TRBD1 matches 8 bases. Germline loops: CDR1 MNHNS, CDR2 SASEGT. V lost 4 bases and J lost 4; bases outside the gene matches: 6. This CDR3 contains 15 residues. CDR3 bases: TGTGCCAGCAGTGCAGGACAGGGTACAGGAAACACCATATATTTT. Amino acids: CASSAGQGTGNTIYF.

The rearrangement uses TRBV7-8 and TRBJ1-1, with TRBD1 identical over 8 bases. This CDR3 is built from 16 residues. V was pared by 2 bases and J by 3 bases, with 8 bases of the junction left unmatched. The germline gives CDR1 SGHVS, CDR2 FQNEAQ. In nucleotides, the CDR3 is TGTGCCAGCAGCTTATGGGAGACAGGGGTTTACACTGAAGCTTTCTTT. Its translation is CASSLWETGVYTEAFF.

This chain links TRBV29-1 with TRBJ2-1, with no clear D. V lost 5 bases and J 7 bases, leaving 12 bases between the germline ends. From germline, CDR1 is SQVTM and CDR2 ANQGSEA. This CDR3 has 12 residues. CDR3 sequence: CSVPAIDNEQFF. The CDR3 coding sequence is TGCAGCGTTCCGGCGATCGATAATGAGCAGTTCTTC.